The entry below describes one T cell receptor beta chain. Making TCR cDNA involved 5'RACE template switching, which added UMIs and a universal primer site. From the 5' RACE reads, TCRdb called clonotypes with MiXCR, one entry per CDR3 protein. Among 300,000 to 350,000 distinct CDR3 sequences listed, almost 4% were seen once. This sample is part of a study of T cells after yellow fever vaccination. Study at large: For low cell numbers, libraries were made with SMART-Seq v4 Ultra Low Input.

The CDR3 is 15 residues long. With 0 bases clipped from V and 2 bases from J, the junction kept 3 bases outside the gene matches. Germline assignment: CDR1 MNHNY and CDR2 SVGAGI (reference sequence). Specimen: PBMCs, collected 5 days after the yellow fever booster vaccination. The origin of this receptor is a man aged 18 to 35 who received the YFV17D yellow fever vaccine. J is TRBJ1-2 and V is TRBV6-6; TRBD1 matches at 7 bases. The CDR3 DNA reads TGTGCCAGCAGTTACTCGAGACAGGGAAACTATGGCTACACCTTC. Protein sequence: CASSYSRQGNYGYTF.